This record looks at one TCR beta chain sequence and its context. These data are taken from a study of graft-versus-host responses after intestinal transplantation. Turning to the study itself: Each recipient received a multivisceral, liver-intestinal, or isolated intestinal graft.

CDR1 is SGDLS, CDR2 YYNGEE, per germline. This CDR3 region has 13 residues. Plates contained 200,000 CFSE-labeled responder cells and 200,000 irradiated, violet-dye-labeled stimulator cells. After mixed lymphocyte reaction, dividing CD4+ and CD8+ responder T cells were sorted. Regarding the study as a whole: Graft-donor T cell macrochimerism coincided with high graft-versus-host to host-versus-graft clonal ratios in allografts. GvH clones turned up in recipient marrow; some had shown up first in ileum or blood.

Produced via immunoSEQ multiplex PCR; TCRdb's table is partial and in-frame only. The table includes about 15,000 clones, approximately 37% detected once. Source: alloreactive CD8+ T cells from a mixed lymphocyte reaction culture, taken before intestinal transplant. The subset was: CFSE-low proliferating T cells sorted from roughly six-day pre-transplant mixed lymphocyte reaction (GvH or HvG direction). This sequence joins TRBV9 and TRBJ2-2, with D perhaps TRBD2 (7 bases). This TCR was recovered from a human patient who received an intestinal transplant. CDR3 loop: CAEGGGSSGELFF. The CDR3 region has the DNA TGTGCTGAAGGCGGGGGCTCGTCCGGGGAGCTGTTTTTT.